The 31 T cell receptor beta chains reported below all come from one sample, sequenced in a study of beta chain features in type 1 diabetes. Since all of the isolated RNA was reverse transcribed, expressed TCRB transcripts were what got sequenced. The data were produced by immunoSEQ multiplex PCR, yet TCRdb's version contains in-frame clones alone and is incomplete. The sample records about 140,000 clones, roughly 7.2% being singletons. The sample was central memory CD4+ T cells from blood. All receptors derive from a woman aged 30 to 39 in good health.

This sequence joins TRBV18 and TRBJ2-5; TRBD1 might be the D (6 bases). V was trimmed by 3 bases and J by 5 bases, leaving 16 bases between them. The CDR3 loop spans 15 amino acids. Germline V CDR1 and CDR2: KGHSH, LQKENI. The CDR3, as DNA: TGTGCCAGCTCACCTCCGACAGGTGTCGTCGAGACCCAGTACTTC. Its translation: CASSPPTGVVETQYF. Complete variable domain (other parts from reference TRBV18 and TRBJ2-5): NAGVMQNPRHLVRRRGQEARLRCSPMKGHSHVYWYRQLPEEGLKFMVYLQKENIIDESGMPKERFSAEFPKEGPSILRIQQVVRGDSAAYFCASSPPTGVVETQYFGPGTRLLVL.

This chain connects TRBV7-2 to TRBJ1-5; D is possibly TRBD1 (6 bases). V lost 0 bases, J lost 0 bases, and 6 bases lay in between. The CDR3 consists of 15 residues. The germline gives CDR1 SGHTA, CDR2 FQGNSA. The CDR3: CASSLAGGSNQPQHF. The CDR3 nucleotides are TGTGCCAGCAGCTTAGCAGGGGGTAGCAATCAGCCCCAGCATTTT.

The CDR3 DNA reads TGTGCCAGCAGCTTGACTAACACCGGGGAGCTGTTTTTT. This encodes CASSLTNTGELFF. J is TRBJ2-2 and V is TRBV7-8; no definite D call. V shed 3 bases and J shed 2 bases, with 4 bases lying between them. CDR3 length: 13 residues. Germline V gene sequence: CDR1 SGHVS, CDR2 FQNEAQ.

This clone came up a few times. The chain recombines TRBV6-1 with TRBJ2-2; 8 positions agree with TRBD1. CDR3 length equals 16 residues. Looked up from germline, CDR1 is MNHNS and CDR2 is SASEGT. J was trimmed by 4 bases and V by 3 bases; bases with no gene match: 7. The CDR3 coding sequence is TGTGCCAGCAGTGATAATCAGGGGGCTCGCACCGGGGAGCTGTTTTTT. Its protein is CASSDNQGARTGELFF.

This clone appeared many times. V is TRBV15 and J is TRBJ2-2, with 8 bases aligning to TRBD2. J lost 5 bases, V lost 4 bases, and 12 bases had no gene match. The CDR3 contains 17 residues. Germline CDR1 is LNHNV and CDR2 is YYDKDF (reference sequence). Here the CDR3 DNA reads TGTGCCACCAGCAACGGTTTCTCGGGAGGGAATACCGGGGAGCTGTTTTTT. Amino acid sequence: CATSNGFSGGNTGELFF.

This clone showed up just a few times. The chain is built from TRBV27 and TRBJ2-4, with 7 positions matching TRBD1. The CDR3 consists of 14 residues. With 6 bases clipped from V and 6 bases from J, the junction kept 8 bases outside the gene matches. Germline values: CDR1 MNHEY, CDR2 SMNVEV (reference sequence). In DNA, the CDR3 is TGTGCCAGCAGGCCCGGACAGGACGCAAACATTCAGTACTTC. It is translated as CASRPGQDANIQYF.

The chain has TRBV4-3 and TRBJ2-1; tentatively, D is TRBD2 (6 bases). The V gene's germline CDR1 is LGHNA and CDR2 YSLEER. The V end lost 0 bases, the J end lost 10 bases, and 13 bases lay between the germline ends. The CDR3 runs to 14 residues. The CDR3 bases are TGCGCCAGCAGCCAAGATCAACCGGGGGACGAGCAGTTCTTC. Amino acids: CASSQDQPGDEQFF.

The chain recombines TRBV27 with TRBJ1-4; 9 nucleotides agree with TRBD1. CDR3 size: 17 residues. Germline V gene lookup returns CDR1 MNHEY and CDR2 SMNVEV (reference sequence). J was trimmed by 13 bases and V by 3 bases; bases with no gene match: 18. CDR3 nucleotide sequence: TGTGCCAGCAGTTTTAACCCCACAGGGGGCGGATTGGTAAGACTGTTTTTT. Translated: CASSFNPTGGGLVRLFF.

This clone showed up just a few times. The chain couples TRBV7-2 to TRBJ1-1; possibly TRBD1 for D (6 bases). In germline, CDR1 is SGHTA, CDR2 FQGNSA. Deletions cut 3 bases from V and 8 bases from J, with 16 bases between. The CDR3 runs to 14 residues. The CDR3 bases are TGTGCCAGCAGCTTCGGTGGGTCAGGGGTCGAAGCTTTCTTT. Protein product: CASSFGGSGVEAFF.

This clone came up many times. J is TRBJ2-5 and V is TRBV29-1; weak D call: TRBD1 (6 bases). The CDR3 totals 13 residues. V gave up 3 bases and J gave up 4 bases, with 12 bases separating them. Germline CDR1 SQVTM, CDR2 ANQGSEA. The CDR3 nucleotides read TGCAGCGTTGAGAAAAACAGGGCAGAGACCCAGTACTTC. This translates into CSVEKNRAETQYF.

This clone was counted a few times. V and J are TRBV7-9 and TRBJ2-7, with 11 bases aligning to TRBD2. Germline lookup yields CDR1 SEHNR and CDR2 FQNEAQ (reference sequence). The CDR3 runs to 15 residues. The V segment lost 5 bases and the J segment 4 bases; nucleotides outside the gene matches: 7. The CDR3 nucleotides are TGTGCCAGCAGCGCCCAACTAGCGGGAGAGTACGAGCAGTACTTC. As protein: CASSAQLAGEYEQYF.

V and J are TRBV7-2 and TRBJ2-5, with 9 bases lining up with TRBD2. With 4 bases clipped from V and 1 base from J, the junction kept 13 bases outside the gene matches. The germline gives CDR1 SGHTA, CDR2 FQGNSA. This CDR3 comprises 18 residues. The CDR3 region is CASSSRSGGLATQETQYF. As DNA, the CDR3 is TGTGCCAGCAGCTCCCGAAGCGGGGGGTTAGCGACCCAAGAGACCCAGTACTTC. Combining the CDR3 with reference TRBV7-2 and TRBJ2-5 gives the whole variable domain GAGVSQSPSNKVTEKGKDVELRCDPISGHTALYWYRQSLGQGLEFLIYFQGNSAPDKSGLPSDRFSAERTGGSVSTLTIQRTQQEDSAVYLCASSSRSGGLATQETQYFGPGTRLLVL.

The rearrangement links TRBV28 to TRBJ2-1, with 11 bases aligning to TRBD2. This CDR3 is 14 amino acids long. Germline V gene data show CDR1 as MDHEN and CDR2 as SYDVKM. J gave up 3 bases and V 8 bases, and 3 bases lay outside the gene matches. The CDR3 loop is CASLTSGVYNEQFF. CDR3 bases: TGTGCCAGCCTGACTAGCGGGGTCTACAATGAGCAGTTCTTC.

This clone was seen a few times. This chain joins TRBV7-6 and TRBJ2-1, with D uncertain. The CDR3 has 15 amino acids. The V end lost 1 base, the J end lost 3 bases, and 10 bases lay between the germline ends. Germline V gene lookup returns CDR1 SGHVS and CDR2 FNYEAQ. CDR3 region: CASSLGLGGYNEQFF. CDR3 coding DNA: TGTGCCAGCAGCTTAGGTCTCGGTGGCTACAATGAGCAGTTCTTC.

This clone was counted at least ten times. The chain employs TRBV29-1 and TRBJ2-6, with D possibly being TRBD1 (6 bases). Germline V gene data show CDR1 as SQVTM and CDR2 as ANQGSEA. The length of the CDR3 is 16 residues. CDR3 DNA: TGCACCCTAGTTCAGGGGAAAGACTCTGGGGCCAACGTCCTGACTTTC. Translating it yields CTLVQGKDSGANVLTF.

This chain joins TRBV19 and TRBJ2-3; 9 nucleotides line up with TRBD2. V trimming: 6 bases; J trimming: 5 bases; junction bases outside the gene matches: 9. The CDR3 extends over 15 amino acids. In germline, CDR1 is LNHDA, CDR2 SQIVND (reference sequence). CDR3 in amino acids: CASRVAGELVDTQYF. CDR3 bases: TGTGCCAGTAGAGTAGCGGGAGAACTGGTAGATACGCAGTATTTT.

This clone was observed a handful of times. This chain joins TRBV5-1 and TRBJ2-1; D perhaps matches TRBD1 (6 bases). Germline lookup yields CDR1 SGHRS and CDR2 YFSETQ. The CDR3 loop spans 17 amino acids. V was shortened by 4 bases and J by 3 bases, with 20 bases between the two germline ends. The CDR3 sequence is CASSPAAGRGVYNEQFF. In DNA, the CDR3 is TGCGCCAGCAGCCCCGCCGCAGGCAGGGGCGTCTACAATGAGCAGTTCTTC.

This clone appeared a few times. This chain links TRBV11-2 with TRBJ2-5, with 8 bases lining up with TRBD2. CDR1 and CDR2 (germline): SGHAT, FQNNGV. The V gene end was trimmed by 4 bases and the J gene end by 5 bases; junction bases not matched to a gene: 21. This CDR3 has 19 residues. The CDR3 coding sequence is TGTGCCAGCAGCTCCAACGGTGGACTAGCTGGTTTTCGGTCGGAGACCCAGTACTTC. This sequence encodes CASSSNGGLAGFRSETQYF.

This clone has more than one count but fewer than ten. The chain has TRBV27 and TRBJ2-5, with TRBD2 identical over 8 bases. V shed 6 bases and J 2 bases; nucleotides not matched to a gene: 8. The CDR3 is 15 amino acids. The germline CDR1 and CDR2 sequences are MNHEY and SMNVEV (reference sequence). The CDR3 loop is CASSALSGGQETQYF. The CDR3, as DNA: TGTGCCAGCAGCGCCTTATCGGGGGGGCAAGAGACCCAGTACTTC.

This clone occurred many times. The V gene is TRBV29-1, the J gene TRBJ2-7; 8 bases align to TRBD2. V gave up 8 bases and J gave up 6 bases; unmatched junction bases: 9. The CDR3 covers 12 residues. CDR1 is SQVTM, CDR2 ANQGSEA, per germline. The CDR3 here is CSSRSAGGEQYF. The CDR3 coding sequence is TGCAGCTCCAGATCGGCGGGAGGCGAGCAGTACTTC.

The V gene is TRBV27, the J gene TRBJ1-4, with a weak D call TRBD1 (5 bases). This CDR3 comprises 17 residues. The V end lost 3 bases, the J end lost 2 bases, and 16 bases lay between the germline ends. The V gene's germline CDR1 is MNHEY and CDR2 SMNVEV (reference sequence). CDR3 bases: TGTGCCAGCAGTTTGGTTCCCAGGGAAAGCACTAATGAAAAACTGTTTTTT. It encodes CASSLVPRESTNEKLFF.

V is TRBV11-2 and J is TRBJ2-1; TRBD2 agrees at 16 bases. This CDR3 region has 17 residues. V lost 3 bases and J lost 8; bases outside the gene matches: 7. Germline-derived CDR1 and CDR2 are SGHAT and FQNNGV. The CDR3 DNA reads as TGTGCCAGCAGCTTTGCCGGGACTAGCGGGAGGGCCTATGAGCAGTTCTTC. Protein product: CASSFAGTSGRAYEQFF.

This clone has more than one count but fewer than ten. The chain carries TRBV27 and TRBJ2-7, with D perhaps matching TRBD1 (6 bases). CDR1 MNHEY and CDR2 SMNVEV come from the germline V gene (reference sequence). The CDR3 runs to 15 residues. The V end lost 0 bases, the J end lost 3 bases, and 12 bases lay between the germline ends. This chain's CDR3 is CASSLSATGRYEQYF. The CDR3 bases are TGTGCCAGCAGTTTATCCGCGACAGGCCGCTACGAGCAGTACTTC.

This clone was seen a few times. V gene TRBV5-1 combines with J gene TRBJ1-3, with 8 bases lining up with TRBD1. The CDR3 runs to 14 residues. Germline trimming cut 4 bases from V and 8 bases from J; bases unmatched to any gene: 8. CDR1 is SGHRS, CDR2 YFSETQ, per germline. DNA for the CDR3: TGCGCCAGCAGCCGGACAGGGCAAACGGACACCATATATTTT. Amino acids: CASSRTGQTDTIYF.

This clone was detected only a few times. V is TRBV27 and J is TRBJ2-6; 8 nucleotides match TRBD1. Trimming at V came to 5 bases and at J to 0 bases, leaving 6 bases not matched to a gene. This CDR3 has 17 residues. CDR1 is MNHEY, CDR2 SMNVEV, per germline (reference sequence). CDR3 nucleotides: TGTGCCAGCAGTGCCGGACAGGGAATCTCTGGGGCCAACGTCCTGACTTTC. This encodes CASSAGQGISGANVLTF.

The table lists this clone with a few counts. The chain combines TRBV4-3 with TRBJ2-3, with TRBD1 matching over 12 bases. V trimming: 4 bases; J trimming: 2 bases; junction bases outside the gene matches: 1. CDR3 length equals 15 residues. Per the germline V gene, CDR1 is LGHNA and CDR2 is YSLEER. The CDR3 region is CASSPGQGATDTQYF. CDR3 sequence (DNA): TGCGCCAGCAGCCCGGGACAGGGGGCCACAGATACGCAGTATTTT.

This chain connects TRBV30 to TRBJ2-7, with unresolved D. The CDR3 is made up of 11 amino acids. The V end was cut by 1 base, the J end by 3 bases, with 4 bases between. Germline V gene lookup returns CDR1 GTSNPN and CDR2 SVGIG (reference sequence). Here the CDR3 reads CAWSANYEQYF. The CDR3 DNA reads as TGTGCCTGGAGTGCCAACTACGAGCAGTACTTC.

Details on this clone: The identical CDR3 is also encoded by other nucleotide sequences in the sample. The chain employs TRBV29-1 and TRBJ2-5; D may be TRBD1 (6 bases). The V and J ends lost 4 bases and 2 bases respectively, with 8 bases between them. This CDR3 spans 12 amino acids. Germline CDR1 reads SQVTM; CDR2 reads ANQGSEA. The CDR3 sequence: CSVGQAQETQYF. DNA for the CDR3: TGCAGCGTTGGACAGGCTCAAGAGACCCAGTACTTC.

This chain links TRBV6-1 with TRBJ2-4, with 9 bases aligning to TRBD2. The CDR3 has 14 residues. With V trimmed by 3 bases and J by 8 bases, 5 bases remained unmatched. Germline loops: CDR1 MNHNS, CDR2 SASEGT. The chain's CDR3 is CASSEAGGWDIQYF. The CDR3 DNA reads TGTGCCAGCAGTGAGGCGGGGGGGTGGGACATTCAGTACTTC.

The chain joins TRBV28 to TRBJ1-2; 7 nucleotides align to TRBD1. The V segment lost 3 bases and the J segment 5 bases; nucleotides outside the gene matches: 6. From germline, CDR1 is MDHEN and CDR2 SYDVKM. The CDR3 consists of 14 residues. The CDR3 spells CASSFSTGRYGYTF. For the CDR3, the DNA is TGTGCCAGCAGTTTTTCGACAGGGAGATATGGCTACACCTTC.

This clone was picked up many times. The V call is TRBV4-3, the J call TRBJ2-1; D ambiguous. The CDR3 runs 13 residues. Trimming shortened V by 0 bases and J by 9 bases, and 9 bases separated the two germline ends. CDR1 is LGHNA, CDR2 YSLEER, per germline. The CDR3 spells CASSQDEVGEQFF. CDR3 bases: TGCGCCAGCAGCCAAGATGAGGTTGGTGAGCAGTTCTTC.